Below are 8 T cell receptor beta chains sequenced from a single sample in a study of blood T cell repertoires in COVID-19. Method: immunoSEQ multiplex PCR; TCRdb's copy keeps in-frame clones and lacks some. The table lists 350,000 to 450,000 clones, about 85% of them singletons. The sequenced material came from peripheral blood. These receptor sequences come from a woman between 18 and 29 years old with acute or convalescent COVID-19.

The chain is built from TRBV7-9 and TRBJ2-1; 11 positions agree with TRBD1. Germline-derived CDR1 and CDR2 are SEHNR and FQNEAQ (reference sequence). The CDR3 is 15 amino acids. The V segment lost 2 bases and the J segment 6 bases; nucleotides outside the gene matches: 3. The CDR3 coding sequence is TGTGCCAGCAGCTTACAGGACAGGGGGCGCAATGAGCAGTTCTTC. It codes for CASSLQDRGRNEQFF.

V and J are TRBV15 and TRBJ1-5, with 8 bases identical to TRBD1. V lost 5 bases and J lost 3; bases outside the gene matches: 6. The germline gives CDR1 LNHNV, CDR2 YYDKDF (reference sequence). The length of the CDR3 is 15 residues. This CDR3 is CATSSRTGFNQPQHF. In DNA, the CDR3 is TGTGCCACCAGCTCACGGACAGGGTTCAATCAGCCCCAGCATTTT.

The chain uses TRBV7-9 and TRBJ1-2; a possible D gene is TRBD1 (5 bases). Trimming removed 0 bases from V and 12 bases from J, with 17 bases in between. CDR1 is SEHNR and CDR2 is FQNEAQ in the germline V gene (reference sequence). CDR3 length: 14 residues. The CDR3 region is CASSLAAASVGHTF. Written as DNA, the CDR3 is TGTGCCAGCAGCTTAGCAGCAGCTAGCGTGGGGCACACCTTC.

The chain uses TRBV6-5 and TRBJ1-4, with TRBD1 as a possible D gene (6 bases). Germline assignment: CDR1 MNHEY and CDR2 SVGAGI. The length of the CDR3 is 15 residues. V lost 0 bases to trimming and J lost 7 bases, with 12 bases between them. The CDR3 coding sequence is TGTGCCAGCAGTTACTCGGGACATACGAGTGAAAAACTGTTTTTT. Its protein product is CASSYSGHTSEKLFF.

The V and J genes are TRBV19 and TRBJ1-5; perhaps TRBD1 as D (5 bases). The V end lost 1 base, the J end lost 7 bases, and 11 bases lay between the germline ends. Germline lookup yields CDR1 LNHDA and CDR2 SQIVND (reference sequence). The CDR3 is made up of 14 amino acids. The CDR3 is CASSIGGRKQPQHF. The CDR3, as DNA: TGTGCCAGTAGTATAGGGGGGAGGAAACAGCCCCAGCATTTT.

This clone was counted between two and nine times. The chain carries TRBV5-1 and TRBJ2-5; a possible D gene is TRBD2 (5 bases). Germline assignment: CDR1 SGHRS and CDR2 YFSETQ. This CDR3 region has 14 residues. The V end lost 4 bases, the J end lost 2 bases, and 12 bases lay between the germline ends. The CDR3 nucleotides read TGCGCCAGCAGCGTATTCGGGGATCAAGAGACCCAGTACTTC. This translates into CASSVFGDQETQYF.

The chain recombines TRBV5-5 with TRBJ1-1, with D maybe TRBD1 (6 bases). Germline V CDR1 and CDR2: SGHKS, YYEKEE (reference sequence). The CDR3 loop spans 15 amino acids. V was cut by 4 bases and J by 0 bases, with 13 bases left in between. DNA for the CDR3: TGTGCCAGCAGCACCCCACAGGGAATGAACACTGAAGCTTTCTTT. This translates into CASSTPQGMNTEAFF. Full variable domain (remainder filled in from reference TRBV5-5 and TRBJ1-1): DAGVTQSPTHLIKTRGQQVTLRCSPISGHKSVSWYQQVLGQGPQFIFQYYEKEERGRGNFPDRFSARQFPNYSSELNVNALLLGDSALYLCASSTPQGMNTEAFFGQGTRLTVV.

The chain joins TRBV28 to TRBJ2-2; unclear D gene. The germline V and J ends were trimmed by 2 bases and 7 bases, with 11 bases remaining between them. From germline, CDR1 is MDHEN and CDR2 SYDVKM. The CDR3 is made up of 14 amino acids. CDR3 region: CASSLTPGIGELFF. The CDR3 nucleotides read TGTGCCAGCAGTTTAACTCCAGGCATCGGGGAGCTGTTTTTT.